This record concerns one T cell receptor (beta chain) sequence. Its antigen is undetermined. This specimen belongs to a study of human T cells and chemical hapten exposure. About the study: Application of 0.01% DPC to the upper back was done by patch test, with a reading at 6 days. General study results and limits: Unchanged with DPC sensitization were TCRs above 1 in 1000 frequency.

Described time point: pre-sensitization, week 0. Treatment denoted: therapeutic diphenylcyclopropenone sensitization with weekly scalp DPC. Germline V gene data show CDR1 as SGHRS and CDR2 as YFSETQ. V was pared by 1 base and J by 9 bases, with 8 bases between. The CDR3 is made up of 11 amino acids. Individual cDNA molecules had unique molecular identifiers attached to them by the library. TCRdb re-called the RACE reads through MiXCR, storing one row per CDR3 protein. The table shows approximately 320,000 distinct CDR3 sequences, with 5.5% occurring only once. The material sequenced was whole blood, taken in connection with sensitization to the hapten diphenylcyclopropenone (DPC). This clonotype was sampled from a woman aged 18-30 years with alopecia areata. Some clones in this sample may be carry-over from other donors' samples. The chain has TRBV5-1 and TRBJ2-7, with D uncertain. The CDR3 DNA reads as TGCGCCAGCAGCTTGAGTTACTGGCAGTACTTC. Translation gives CASSLSYWQYF.